These 6 T cell receptor beta chains came from one sample sequenced in a study of T cell changes during pregnancy in multiple sclerosis. TCRdb's copy holds only in-frame clones and misses some; the assay was immunoSEQ multiplex PCR. The sample holds tens of thousands of clones, about nine tenths seen once. The sequencing used CD4+ T cells from peripheral blood mononuclear cells, collected after pregnancy. These receptors all stem from a female donor in good health, enrolled as a control in a pregnancy study.

The chain recombines TRBV5-1 with TRBJ1-3; no clear D gene. Trimming took 5 bases from V and 4 from J, leaving 10 bases between them. Germline values: CDR1 SGHRS, CDR2 YFSETQ. The CDR3 contains 13 residues. The CDR3 nucleotides read TGCGCCAGCAGTTCACCCGGGGGAAACACCATATATTTT. This gives the protein CASSSPGGNTIYF.

The J gene is TRBJ2-3, the V gene TRBV11-3, with 8 positions matching TRBD2. Germline CDR1 is SGHNT and CDR2 is YENEEA. The ends lost 5 bases at V and 4 bases at J; junction bases unmatched: 8. The CDR3 is made up of 15 amino acids. DNA of the CDR3: TGTGCCAGCAGCCCGAGCGGGAGCCCTCCAGATACGCAGTATTTT. Its translation: CASSPSGSPPDTQYF.

The V and J genes are TRBV7-8 and TRBJ2-3; the D is unclear. The V gene's germline CDR1 is SGHVS and CDR2 FQNEAQ. V was clipped by 2 bases and J by 1 base, with 4 bases between them. This CDR3 comprises 13 residues. Here the CDR3 DNA reads TGTGCCAGCAGCTTACTAGGCACAGATACGCAGTATTTT. Translating it yields CASSLLGTDTQYF.

The chain uses TRBV19 and TRBJ2-1, with D tentatively TRBD1 (6 bases). The CDR3 is 15 amino acids. Per germline, CDR1 LNHDA and CDR2 SQIVND (reference sequence). Between the trimmed V and J ends, which lost 5 bases and 0 bases, there was a span of 11 bases. The CDR3 DNA reads as TGTGCCAGTAGTCCCAGGGGAGACTCCTACAATGAGCAGTTCTTC. This encodes CASSPRGDSYNEQFF.

The chain employs TRBV10-3 and TRBJ1-1; D is unclear. V lost 6 bases and J 7 bases, leaving 15 bases between the germline ends. The CDR3 loop spans 13 amino acids. CDR1 and CDR2 (germline): ENHRY, SYGVKD. The CDR3 reads CAISRVWADEAFF. CDR3 nucleotides: TGTGCCATCAGCCGAGTCTGGGCAGATGAAGCTTTCTTT.

The chain has TRBV6-6 and TRBJ2-7; 8 bases align to TRBD1. This CDR3 contains 14 residues. V gave up 3 bases and J gave up 0 bases; unmatched junction bases: 1. Germline CDR1 is MNHNY and CDR2 is SVGAGI (reference sequence). The CDR3 is CASSYQGASYEQYF. The CDR3 nucleotides read TGTGCCAGCAGTTATCAGGGGGCCTCCTACGAGCAGTACTTC.